A selection of T cell receptor beta chains follows, all from one sample in a study of blood T cell repertoires in COVID-19. The table came from immunoSEQ multiplex PCR; TCRdb's copy has only in-frame clones and leaves some out. The repertoire holds about 36,000 clones, with over 80% as singletons. Sequenced material: peripheral blood. The receptors were sampled from a human donor in a cohort sampled during active COVID-19. The CDR3 runs from the conserved cysteine through the conserved F or W. The order of the fields is D gene, clone size, CDR3 length, J gene, V gene, CDR3 DNA, CDR3 protein. D genes are given only for firm matches. Some rows mark clone size as missing; the rest say once, few, many or name a class of expanded clone.

D: -; size: few; length: 16; J: TRBJ1-5; V: TRBV19; DNA: TGTGCCAGCCGCCCCTCGACCCCAGGGGATCGACAGCCCCAGCATTTT; CDR3: CASRPSTPGDRQPQHF
D: TRBD2; size: once; length: 18; J: TRBJ2-3; V: TRBV29-1; DNA: TGCAGCGTTTCTCCAGGACTAGCGGGGGCCACCTACACAGATACGCAGTATTTT; CDR3: CSVSPGLAGATYTDTQYF
D: TRBD1; size: -; length: 16; J: TRBJ2-1; V: TRBV25-1; DNA: TGTGCCAGCAGTCGTGACAGGGGATCCGTTTACAATGAGCAGTTCTTC; CDR3: CASSRDRGSVYNEQFF
D: -; size: -; length: 15; J: TRBJ2-3; V: TRBV4-3; DNA: TGCGCCAGCAGCCAAGTAGGAGGGGGCACAGATACGCAGTATTTT; CDR3: CASSQVGGGTDTQYF
D: -; size: -; length: 13; J: TRBJ2-5; V: TRBV27; DNA: TGTGCCAGCAGCCGAGCGCGCCAAGAGACCCAGTACTTC; CDR3: CASSRARQETQYF
D: TRBD1; size: -; length: 15; J: TRBJ1-2; V: TRBV6-4; DNA: TGTGCCAGCAGAACCGGACAGGGAGTGGAGAGTGGCTACACCTTC; CDR3: CASRTGQGVESGYTF
D: TRBD1; size: once; length: 14; J: TRBJ2-7; V: TRBV5-6; DNA: TGTGCCAGCAGGAGGGGACAGGTGTCGTACGAGCAGTACTTC; CDR3: CASRRGQVSYEQYF
D: -; size: -; length: 15; J: TRBJ2-3; V: TRBV14; DNA: TGTGCCAGCAGCCAAGAAAAGGGGTTTGCAGATACGCAGTATTTT; CDR3: CASSQEKGFADTQYF
D: TRBD2; size: -; length: 18; J: TRBJ2-1; V: TRBV12-5; DNA: TGTGCTAGTGGTTTGGTATTGGAACGGGAGGGCTCCTACAATGAGCAGTTCTTC; CDR3: CASGLVLEREGSYNEQFF
D: -; size: -; length: 14; J: TRBJ2-7; V: TRBV9; DNA: TGTGCCAGCAGCGTAGAACCGAGCTCCTACGAGCAGTACTTC; CDR3: CASSVEPSSYEQYF
D: -; size: -; length: 13; J: TRBJ2-5; V: TRBV7-2; DNA: TGTGCCAGCAGCTTACGGCGGATAGAGACCCAGTACTTC; CDR3: CASSLRRIETQYF
D: TRBD1; size: -; length: 12; J: TRBJ2-7; V: TRBV19; DNA: TGTGCCAGTAGTATGACAGGGGCCGAGCAGTACTTC; CDR3: CASSMTGAEQYF
D: -; size: -; length: 15; J: TRBJ2-7; V: TRBV7-9; DNA: TGTGCCAGCAGCTTAGGTAGTGCGCAGGGCCACGAGCAGTACTTC; CDR3: CASSLGSAQGHEQYF
D: TRBD1; size: few; length: 16; J: TRBJ1-5; V: TRBV2; DNA: TGTGCCAGCAGTCGACGTGAGGACAGGGTCAATCAGCCCCAGCATTTT; CDR3: CASSRREDRVNQPQHF
D: -; size: -; length: 16; J: TRBJ1-6; V: TRBV7-3; DNA: TGTGCCAGCAGCTTAAAGGGGGGGCAGGGGTATTCACCCCTCCACTTT; CDR3: CASSLKGGQGYSPLHF
D: TRBD1; size: -; length: 20; J: TRBJ1-6; V: TRBV2; DNA: TGTGCCAGCAGTGAAGCCGAACTGGGACAGGGGCGCACCTATAATTCACCCCTCCACTTT; CDR3: CASSEAELGQGRTYNSPLHF
D: -; size: -; length: 13; J: TRBJ1-1; V: TRBV12-3/TRBV12-4; DNA: TGTGCCAGCAGTTTATCAGGGAACACTGAAGCTTTCTTT; CDR3: CASSLSGNTEAFF
D: -; size: few; length: 16; J: TRBJ1-2; V: TRBV2; DNA: TGTGCCAGCAGGGCGGGACCGCCCCAGGGTAACTATGGCTACACCTTC; CDR3: CASRAGPPQGNYGYTF
D: -; size: -; length: 15; J: TRBJ2-7; V: TRBV19; DNA: TGTGCCAGTAGTATAGGACAGGTGCCAGCCTACGAGCAGTACTTC; CDR3: CASSIGQVPAYEQYF
D: TRBD2; size: -; length: 14; J: TRBJ2-1; V: TRBV5-1; DNA: TGCGCCAGCAGCTTGAGCGGGGGGGACAATGAGCAGTTCTTC; CDR3: CASSLSGGDNEQFF
D: -; size: -; length: 13; J: TRBJ1-3; V: TRBV20-1; DNA: TGCAGTGCTAGTGCAGGGCCTGGAAACACCATATATTTT; CDR3: CSASAGPGNTIYF
D: -; size: -; length: 10; J: TRBJ1-1; V: TRBV24-1; DNA: TGTGCCACCAAGGGGCTTGGTGCTTTCTTT; CDR3: CATKGLGAFF
D: TRBD1; size: -; length: 14; J: TRBJ2-5; V: TRBV20-1; DNA: TGCAGTGCTAGTCCAGGGGGCCCCCGGGAGACCCAGTACTTC; CDR3: CSASPGGPRETQYF
D: -; size: few; length: 14; J: TRBJ2-4; V: TRBV15; DNA: TGTGCCACCAGCAGAGACAAGCTCGGGAACATTCAGTACTTC; CDR3: CATSRDKLGNIQYF
D: -; size: -; length: 14; J: TRBJ1-6; V: TRBV5-1; DNA: TGCGCCAGCAGCTTTCAGTACGATAATTCACCCCTCCACTTT; CDR3: CASSFQYDNSPLHF
D: TRBD1; size: -; length: 16; J: TRBJ1-6; V: TRBV7-9; DNA: TGTGCCAGCAGCTTAGTGAGTGGGACAGGGAATTCACCCCTCCACTTT; CDR3: CASSLVSGTGNSPLHF
D: -; size: -; length: 15; J: TRBJ2-1; V: TRBV3-1/TRBV3-2; DNA: TGTGCCAGCAGCCAAGAACTGAGCTCCTACAATGAGCAGTTCTTC; CDR3: CASSQELSSYNEQFF
D: TRBD1; size: few; length: 14; J: TRBJ2-7; V: TRBV9; DNA: TGTGCCAGCAGTATGACAGGGGGCAATAACGAGCAGTACTTC; CDR3: CASSMTGGNNEQYF
D: -; size: -; length: 15; J: TRBJ1-2; V: TRBV15; DNA: TGTGCCACTACTAGCTATAGGCCTGGGCCAGGGGGCTACACCTTC; CDR3: CATTSYRPGPGGYTF
D: -; size: -; length: 14; J: TRBJ2-6; V: TRBV30; DNA: TGTGCCTGGAAGATCGGGACTGGGGCCAACGTCCTGACTTTC; CDR3: CAWKIGTGANVLTF
D: TRBD1; size: -; length: 16; J: TRBJ2-3; V: TRBV11-3; DNA: TGTGCCAGCAGCTTAGGTGGCAGGGGGCAAGCAGATACGCAGTATTTT; CDR3: CASSLGGRGQADTQYF
D: TRBD2; size: -; length: 19; J: TRBJ2-2; V: TRBV6-1; DNA: TGTGCCAGCAGTGAAATTTGGCCGGGACTAGCGGGGGGGAGCGGGGAGCTGTTTTTT; CDR3: CASSEIWPGLAGGSGELFF
D: TRBD2; size: once; length: 15; J: TRBJ2-5; V: TRBV10-1; DNA: TGCGCCAGCAGTGAGGGACTAGCGCTACAAGAGACCCAGTACTTC; CDR3: CASSEGLALQETQYF
D: TRBD2; size: -; length: 15; J: TRBJ2-1; V: TRBV6-5; DNA: TGTGCCAGCATGTCCGCGGGGGTGGCGGGGAATGAGCAGTTCTTC; CDR3: CASMSAGVAGNEQFF
D: -; size: -; length: 13; J: TRBJ2-3; V: TRBV7-3; DNA: TGTGCCAGCAGCTTAACCAAATCAGATACGCAGTATTTT; CDR3: CASSLTKSDTQYF
D: TRBD1; size: -; length: 15; J: TRBJ1-2; V: TRBV7-2; DNA: TGTGCCAGCAGCTTGGGGGGGACAGGGTCCTATGGCTACACCTTC; CDR3: CASSLGGTGSYGYTF
D: -; size: -; length: 15; J: TRBJ1-2; V: TRBV4-1; DNA: TGCGCCAGCAGCCAACGGGGGAGTCCCACCTATGGCTACACCTTC; CDR3: CASSQRGSPTYGYTF
D: TRBD1; size: once; length: 17; J: TRBJ2-7; V: TRBV2; DNA: TGTGCCAGCAGTGAAAAACAGGGGTGGGGTACTGGAGGCGAGCAGTACTTC; CDR3: CASSEKQGWGTGGEQYF
D: TRBD2; size: -; length: 18; J: TRBJ2-1; V: TRBV18; DNA: TGTGCCAGCTCACCACGGGAAGCGGGGGGGATCTCCTACAATGAGCAGTTCTTC; CDR3: CASSPREAGGISYNEQFF
D: -; size: once; length: 14; J: TRBJ2-3; V: TRBV30; DNA: TGTGCCTGGAGGAAAGGGGTCGCGGTAGATACGCAGTATTTT; CDR3: CAWRKGVAVDTQYF
D: -; size: -; length: 14; J: TRBJ2-3; V: TRBV4-3; DNA: TGCGCCAGCAGCCAGCTCTCCTACACAGATACGCAGTATTTT; CDR3: CASSQLSYTDTQYF
D: TRBD1; size: -; length: 14; J: TRBJ2-1; V: TRBV6-4; DNA: TGTGCCGGGTCTCCGGGACAGGTTTTCGATGAGCAGTTCTTC; CDR3: CAGSPGQVFDEQFF
D: TRBD1; size: -; length: 15; J: TRBJ2-7; V: TRBV9; DNA: TGTGCCAGCAGCCCTCACACCGGGACAGGGGACGAGCAGTACTTC; CDR3: CASSPHTGTGDEQYF
D: TRBD2; size: -; length: 16; J: TRBJ2-3; V: TRBV5-6; DNA: TGTGCCAGCAGCTTGCATAGCGGGGGGGCCGTAGATACGCAGTATTTT; CDR3: CASSLHSGGAVDTQYF
D: TRBD2; size: -; length: 15; J: TRBJ2-5; V: TRBV2; DNA: TGTGCCAGCAGTGAATCACTAGCGGGGGACGAGACCCAGTACTTC; CDR3: CASSESLAGDETQYF
D: TRBD1; size: -; length: 14; J: TRBJ1-1; V: TRBV27; DNA: TGTGCCAGCAGTCCCAGACAGGGGAACACTGAAGCTTTCTTT; CDR3: CASSPRQGNTEAFF
D: -; size: -; length: 16; J: TRBJ2-2; V: TRBV4-3; DNA: TGCGCCAGCAGCCAAGCAGGCAGGGGTGTCACCGGGGAGCTGTTTTTT; CDR3: CASSQAGRGVTGELFF
D: TRBD1; size: -; length: 16; J: TRBJ1-2; V: TRBV7-3; DNA: TGTGCCAGCAGCTTAACCGGGACAGAGCCGGTTTATGGCTACACCTTC; CDR3: CASSLTGTEPVYGYTF
D: -; size: few; length: 16; J: TRBJ2-4; V: TRBV6-2/TRBV6-3; DNA: TGTGCCAGCAGTTATTCGGACATTCTTGGCAAAAACATTCAGTACTTC; CDR3: CASSYSDILGKNIQYF
D: TRBD1; size: once; length: 16; J: TRBJ2-7; V: TRBV7-2; DNA: TGTGCCAGCAGCTTGCGCACCGGGACAGGGTCATCCGAGCAGTACTTC; CDR3: CASSLRTGTGSSEQYF
D: TRBD1; size: -; length: 14; J: TRBJ2-7; V: TRBV29-1; DNA: TGCAGCGTTGGGGGGACAGAGAGCTCCTACGAGCAGTACTTC; CDR3: CSVGGTESSYEQYF
D: -; size: -; length: 16; J: TRBJ1-2; V: TRBV6-6; DNA: TGTGCCAGCAGTTACTCGAAAGAGGGCTTGATCGGTGGCTACACCTTC; CDR3: CASSYSKEGLIGGYTF
D: -; size: -; length: 13; J: TRBJ2-7; V: TRBV7-2; DNA: TGTGCCAGCAGCTTAGGAAGAGGGAACGAGCAGTACTTC; CDR3: CASSLGRGNEQYF
D: -; size: once; length: 21; J: TRBJ1-3; V: TRBV7-7; DNA: TGTGCTAGCAGCTTAGTGGCGGGAGTCACCCCCCCCCTACTCTCTGGAAACACCATATATTTT; CDR3: CASSLVAGVTPPLLSGNTIYF
D: TRBD2; size: once; length: 17; J: TRBJ2-1; V: TRBV2; DNA: TGTGCCAGCAGTGGCTTAGTTAGCGGGGCCCCCTACAATGAGCAGTTCTTC; CDR3: CASSGLVSGAPYNEQFF